This T cell receptor beta chain was sequenced in a study of blood T cell repertoires in COVID-19. V was pared by 6 bases and J by 2 bases, with 10 bases of the junction left unmatched. CDR1 LNHDA and CDR2 SQIVND come from the germline V gene (reference sequence). The CDR3 spans 17 residues. Some clones are missing from TCRdb's copy, which holds only in-frame ones; the method was immunoSEQ multiplex PCR. The repertoire holds more than 300,000 clones, with more than 75% as singletons. The sequenced material came from PBMCs or T cells enriched from blood (not recorded which). The sequence was obtained from a woman aged 18-30 years who had recovered from COVID-19. The chain couples TRBV19 to TRBJ2-3; 11 bases align to TRBD2. CDR3 amino acids: CASRAAGTSGYTDTQYF. The CDR3 region has the DNA TGTGCCAGTAGGGCGGCTGGGACTAGCGGTTACACAGATACGCAGTATTTT.